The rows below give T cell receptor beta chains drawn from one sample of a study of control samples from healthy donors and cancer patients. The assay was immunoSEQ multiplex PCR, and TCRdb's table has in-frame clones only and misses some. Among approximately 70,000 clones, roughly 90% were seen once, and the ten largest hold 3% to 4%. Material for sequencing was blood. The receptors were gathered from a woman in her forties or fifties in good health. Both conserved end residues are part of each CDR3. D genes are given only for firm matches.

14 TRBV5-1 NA CASSFRDPGVEQFF
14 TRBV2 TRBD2 CASRTGGSANEQFF
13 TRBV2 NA CASSEDIPTEAFF
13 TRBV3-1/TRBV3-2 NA CASSRVNTGELFF
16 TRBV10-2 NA CASSESRGKMNTEAFF
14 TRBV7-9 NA CASSLGVPNYGYTF
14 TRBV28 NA CASSLWSDNQPQHF
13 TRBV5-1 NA CASSRDTGNTIYF
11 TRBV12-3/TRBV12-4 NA CASRSTDTQYF
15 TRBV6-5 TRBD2 CASTRGVGSYNEQFF
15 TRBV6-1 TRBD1 CASSVWDRGIDEQYF
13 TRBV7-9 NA CASSLTGNTEAFF
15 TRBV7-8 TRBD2 CASSPVAGAGETQYF
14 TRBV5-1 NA CASSLVVGGGEQYF
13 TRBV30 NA CAWSLNSGNTIYF
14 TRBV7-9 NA CASSLPGAAYEQYF
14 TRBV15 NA CATREPGEGQPQHF
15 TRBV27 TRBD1 CASGGRGQGMNEQFF
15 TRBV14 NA CASSQEGPRGYGYTF
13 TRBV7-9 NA CASSFSPPLEQFF
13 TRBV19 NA CASSVQGTYGYTF
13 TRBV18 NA CASSSPPEAKGTF
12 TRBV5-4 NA CASSLIGNEQYF
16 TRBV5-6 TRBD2 CASSRLTSGRDGEQFF
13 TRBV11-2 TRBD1 CASSLRQGDIQYF
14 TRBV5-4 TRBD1 CASRKGAGTGELFF
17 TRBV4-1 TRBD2 CASSQDRYGRASDTQYF
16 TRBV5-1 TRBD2 CASSFSSGSSENEQFF
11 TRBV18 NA CASSGPDTQYF